These 5 T cell receptor beta chains originate from one sample sequenced in a study of neurological immune-mediated disorders. TCRdb re-analysed the 5' RACE reads in MiXCR, keeping a single row per CDR3 protein. The sample includes about 120,000 distinct CDR3 sequences, around 3% seen only once; the top ten take 1% to 1.5%. Input material: PBMCs. Receptors were obtained from a woman in her thirties with multiple sclerosis.

V is TRBV12-3 or TRBV12-4 and J is TRBJ2-1, with 9 bases aligning to TRBD1. The CDR3 consists of 14 residues. Germline trimming cut 6 bases from V and 5 bases from J; bases unmatched to any gene: 5. CDR3 residues: CASSRRTGDNEQFF. In nucleotides, the CDR3 is TGTGCCAGCAGCAGGAGGACAGGGGACAATGAGCAGTTCTTC.

This clonotype was seen ten or more times. The chain carries TRBV20-1 and TRBJ2-2; D possibly uses TRBD1 or TRBD2 (5 bases each). V lost 0 bases and J 4 bases, leaving 15 bases between the germline ends. The V gene's germline CDR1 is DFQATT and CDR2 SNEGSKA (reference sequence). This CDR3 comprises 16 residues. The CDR3 here is CSARDWGERGTGELFF. CDR3 nucleotides: TGCAGTGCTAGAGACTGGGGAGAAAGGGGCACCGGGGAGCTGTTTTTT.

There are many counts of this clonotype. The gene calls are TRBV20-1 and TRBJ2-3, with 9 bases aligning to TRBD2. This CDR3 region has 14 residues. Germline loops: CDR1 DFQATT, CDR2 SNEGSKA (reference sequence). V gave up 1 base and J gave up 6 bases; unmatched junction bases: 5. CDR3 nucleotides: TGCAGTGCTAGAGTCGGCGGGAGGGGTGATACGCAGTATTTT. Translation gives CSARVGGRGDTQYF.

This clonotype was found many times. V usage is TRBV7-2 and J usage is TRBJ2-2; D is unclear. The CDR3 is made up of 13 amino acids. From germline, CDR1 is SGHTA and CDR2 FQGNSA. The germline V and J ends were trimmed by 4 bases and 2 bases, with 5 bases remaining between them. The CDR3 is CASSYQNTGELFF. For the CDR3, the DNA is TGTGCCAGCAGCTACCAAAACACCGGGGAGCTGTTTTTT.

This clonotype was observed many times. The chain is built from TRBV7-9 and TRBJ2-7; tentatively, D is TRBD1 (7 bases). CDR1 is SEHNR, CDR2 FQNEAQ, per germline (reference sequence). Deletions cut 11 bases from V and 3 bases from J, with 11 bases between. The CDR3 length is 11 residues. CDR3 DNA sequence: TGTGCCGGAGGGGACAGCTACGAGCAGTACTTC. Its protein is CAGGDSYEQYF.